Listed below are T cell receptor beta chains from one sample, sequenced in a study of lung T cells in sarcoidosis with Löfgren's syndrome. MiXCR was run by TCRdb on the reads, yielding one entry per CDR3 protein. The sample includes several thousand distinct CDR3 sequences, roughly 21% of them seen just once. The sample consisted of CD4+ T cells from bronchoalveolar lavage fluid. These receptors all come from a human donor with sarcoidosis (Löfgren's syndrome or another form), or a control subject (not recorded which). Both conserved end residues are part of each CDR3. The D gene is left open where the match is weak. The size of a clone is reported for some rows only, either as once, few or many, or as a class for expanded clones.

V	D	size	length	J	DNA	CDR3
TRBV5-4	TRBD2	few	16	TRBJ2-3	TGTGCCAGCAGCATTGGACTAGCGGGGGGCACAGATACGCAGTATTTT	CASSIGLAGGTDTQYF
TRBV5-1	-	many	13	TRBJ1-2	TGCGCCAGCAGTCCGGACATAAACTATGGCTACACCTTC	CASSPDINYGYTF
TRBV11-2	-	medium-sized	15	TRBJ1-5	TGTGCCAGCAGCTTTGCCGACGGGGGGATCCAGCCCCAGCATTTT	CASSFADGGIQPQHF
TRBV20-1	-	many	18	TRBJ1-1	TGCAGTGCCCTAGACCCGGGAGGGGCAAGTTTCTCGAACACTGAAGCTTTCTTT	CSALDPGGASFSNTEAFF
TRBV19	-	many	14	TRBJ2-1	TGTGCCAGTGGTCGGAGAGGAAAAGGGAATGAGCAGTTCTTC	CASGRRGKGNEQFF
TRBV20-1	-	medium-sized	14	TRBJ2-1	TGCAGTGCTCCTCAGACCAGCTCCTACAATGAGCAGTTCTTC	CSAPQTSSYNEQFF
TRBV12-3/TRBV12-4	TRBD2	medium-sized	13	TRBJ2-7	TGTGCCAGCACTAGGACTAGCGCTGGCGAGCAGTACTTC	CASTRTSAGEQYF
TRBV11-1	-	-	13	TRBJ1-1	TGTGCCAGCAGCCTAGCGCGATTCTCCGAAGCTTTCTTT	CASSLARFSEAFF
TRBV7-9	-	few	13	TRBJ2-7	TGTGCCAGCAGCTCGGCGGGAACCTACGAGCAGTACTTC	CASSSAGTYEQYF
TRBV4-1	-	many	15	TRBJ1-2	TGCGCCAGCAGCCAAGTCTCAGGGTCGAACTATGGCTACACCTTC	CASSQVSGSNYGYTF
TRBV4-1	-	-	14	TRBJ2-1	TGCGCCAGCATCCAAGATAGGGTGGCGAATGAGCAGTTCTTC	CASIQDRVANEQFF
TRBV5-1	TRBD1	-	16	TRBJ2-1	TGCGCCAGCAGCAGATCCCTGGGACAGGGGTACAATGAGCAGTTCTTC	CASSRSLGQGYNEQFF
TRBV20-1	-	medium-sized	17	TRBJ1-5	TGCAGTGCTAGAGATTTCTCGGCCGGGGGGGGGTCAGCGTCCCAGCATTTT	CSARDFSAGGGSASQHF
TRBV27	-	many	14	TRBJ1-1	TGTGCCAGCAGTATCCCCATGAGGGGCGCTCGGGCTTTCTTT	CASSIPMRGARAFF
TRBV4-1	TRBD2	few	13	TRBJ2-7	TGCGCCAGCAGCCAAGATGTGGGACTAGCGGGGGACTTC	CASSQDVGLAGDF
TRBV5-1	-	few	13	TRBJ2-5	TGCGCCAGCAGCTTGGGGAGGAAAGAGACCCAGTACTTC	CASSLGRKETQYF
TRBV7-9	-	medium-sized	11	TRBJ1-1	TGTGCCAGCAGCTTGGGGGGCAAGACTTTCTTT	CASSLGGKTFF
TRBV10-3	-	-	13	TRBJ2-7	TGTGCCATCAGTGAGTCAAACAGCCTCGAGCAGTACTTC	CAISESNSLEQYF
TRBV20-1	-	medium-sized	13	TRBJ2-7	TGCAGTGCTCCGGTGAACGTCGGACTCGAGCAGTACTTC	CSAPVNVGLEQYF
TRBV28	-	many	13	TRBJ2-1	TGTGCCGGCAGTGAGGGTGACAGCGATGAGCAGTTCTTC	CAGSEGDSDEQFF
TRBV2	-	-	15	TRBJ1-6	TGTGCCAGCAGTGAAGAATATGGGCGGAATTCACCCCTCCACTTT	CASSEEYGRNSPLHF
TRBV7-2	-	large	13	TRBJ2-7	TGTGCCAGCAGCTTAGCAGGGGACTACGAGCAGTACTTC	CASSLAGDYEQYF
TRBV6-4	TRBD2	once	15	TRBJ2-1	TGTGCCAGCAGTGACGGCGGGGGGGGCTACAATGAGCAGTTCTTC	CASSDGGGGYNEQFF
TRBV11-3	-	-	13	TRBJ2-2	TGTGCCAGCAGCTTAGACGTAGAGCGGGAGCTGTTTTTT	CASSLDVERELFF
TRBV20-1	TRBD1	medium-sized	14	TRBJ2-7	TGCAGTGCTAGACAGACAGGGACGAATTACGAGCAGTACTTC	CSARQTGTNYEQYF
TRBV12-3/TRBV12-4	-	few	15	TRBJ2-1	TGTGCCAGCAGTTTATTGTCCAGCTCCTACAATGAGCAGTTCTTC	CASSLLSSSYNEQFF
TRBV7-7	-	many	16	TRBJ2-2	TGTGCTAGCAGCTTACAACCAGGGTCGAACACCGGGGAGCTGTTTTTT	CASSLQPGSNTGELFF
TRBV9	-	many	15	TRBJ2-3	TGTGCCAGCAGCCCCCAGGGGCGGGGTGTAGATACGCAGTATTTT	CASSPQGRGVDTQYF
TRBV5-1	TRBD1	many	15	TRBJ2-1	TGCGCCAGCAGCTTGGAGTGGACAGGGAATAGCGAGCAGTTCTTC	CASSLEWTGNSEQFF
TRBV7-2	-	-	13	TRBJ1-1	TGTGCCAGCAGCTTAGATCCCTGGGGGGCAGCTTTCTTT	CASSLDPWGAAFF
TRBV7-9	-	medium-sized	14	TRBJ1-1	TGTGCCAGCAGCTTAACGGGGGGAAACACTGAAGCTTTCTTT	CASSLTGGNTEAFF
TRBV3-1	-	-	14	TRBJ1-1	TGTGCCAGCAGCCCTGGGCACCGGAACACTGAAGCTTTCTTT	CASSPGHRNTEAFF
TRBV10-2	TRBD2	many	13	TRBJ2-3	TGCGCCAGCAAAGTAGCGGGGGCAGATACGCAGTATTTT	CASKVAGADTQYF
TRBV20-1	TRBD1	-	13	TRBJ2-1	TGCAGTGCCAGCCCCGACAGGGACAATAAGCAGTTCTTC	CSASPDRDNKQFF
TRBV6-6	-	many	14	TRBJ1-6	TGTGCCAGCAGTTACTCGGACAGTTATTCACCCCTCCACTTT	CASSYSDSYSPLHF
TRBV28	TRBD1	many	14	TRBJ1-4	TGTGCCAGCAGTACCTACAGGGGGCGGGAAAAACTGTTTTTT	CASSTYRGREKLFF
TRBV7-3	-	many	13	TRBJ1-1	TGTGCCAGCAGCTTATCTCTCCACACTGAAGCTTTCTTT	CASSLSLHTEAFF
TRBV20-1	-	medium-sized	13	TRBJ1-3	TGCAGTGCTAGAAGGGAGTCTGGAAACACCATATATTTT	CSARRESGNTIYF
TRBV29-1	-	few	15	TRBJ2-1	TGCAGCGTAGGAGTCGGGGTAGCGGCTTACAATGAGCAGTTCTTC	CSVGVGVAAYNEQFF
TRBV6-1	TRBD2	-	16	TRBJ2-5	TGTGCCAGCATTGGACGCGGGACTAGCGAGTTAGAGACCCAGTACTTC	CASIGRGTSELETQYF
TRBV15	-	many	13	TRBJ1-1	TGTGCCACCAGAGGTGACTTGAACACTGAAGCTTTCTTT	CATRGDLNTEAFF
TRBV25-1	TRBD1	many	16	TRBJ1-2	TGTGCCAGCAGTGAATGGTCGTCAGGGACAGCCTATGGCTACACCTTC	CASSEWSSGTAYGYTF
TRBV4-1	TRBD1	large	14	TRBJ1-1	TGCGCCAGCAGCCGCCTACAGGGGGAGGCTGAAGCTTTCTTT	CASSRLQGEAEAFF
TRBV4-1	-	medium-sized	15	TRBJ1-5	TGCGCCAGCAGCCAAGATATAGGGGAGGGACAGCCCCAGCATTTT	CASSQDIGEGQPQHF